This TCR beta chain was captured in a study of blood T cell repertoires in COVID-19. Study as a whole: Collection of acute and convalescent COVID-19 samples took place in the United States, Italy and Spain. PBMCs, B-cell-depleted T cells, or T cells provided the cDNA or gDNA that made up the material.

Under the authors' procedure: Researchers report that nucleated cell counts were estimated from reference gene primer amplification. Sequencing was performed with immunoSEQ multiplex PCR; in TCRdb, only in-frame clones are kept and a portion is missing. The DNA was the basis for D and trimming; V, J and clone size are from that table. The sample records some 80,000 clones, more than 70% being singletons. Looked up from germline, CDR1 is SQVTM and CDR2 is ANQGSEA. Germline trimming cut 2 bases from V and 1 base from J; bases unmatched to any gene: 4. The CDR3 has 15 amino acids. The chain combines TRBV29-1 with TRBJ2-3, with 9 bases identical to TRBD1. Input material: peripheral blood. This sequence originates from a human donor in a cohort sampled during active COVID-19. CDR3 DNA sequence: TGCAGCGTTGAACGGACAGGGGTTGGCACAGATACGCAGTATTTT. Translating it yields CSVERTGVGTDTQYF.